The following is a T cell receptor (beta chain) sequence with its context. Its target is unknown. V was pared by 5 bases and J by 3 bases, with 7 bases between. Germline V gene sequence: CDR1 SEHNR, CDR2 FQNEAQ (reference sequence). There are 12 residues in the CDR3. Primers included in the PCR were 60 Vbeta and 13 Jbeta primers. Some clones are missing from TCRdb's copy, which holds only in-frame ones; the method was immunoSEQ multiplex PCR. The sample table sets out approximately 100,000 clones. The data were obtained in a study of cytomegalovirus exposure and HLA in healthy donors. Overall study findings and caveats: Highly shared sequence variants in one cluster were likely a sequencing artifact.

The source is a man aged 45-60 years in good health and CMV-seropositive. The sequenced sample was PBMCs. The chain carries TRBV7-9 and TRBJ1-2; tentative D call: TRBD1 (5 bases). The DNA of the CDR3 is TGTGCCAGCAGCCGGGGGGACTATGGCTACACCTTC. This gives the protein CASSRGDYGYTF. The full variable domain, with the rest looked up from reference TRBV7-9 and TRBJ1-2, is DTGVSQNPRHKITKRGQNVTFRCDPISEHNRLYWYRQTLGQGPEFLTYFQNEAQLEKSRLLSDRFSAERPKGSFSTLEIQRTEQGDSAMYLCASSRGDYGYTFGSGTRLTVV.